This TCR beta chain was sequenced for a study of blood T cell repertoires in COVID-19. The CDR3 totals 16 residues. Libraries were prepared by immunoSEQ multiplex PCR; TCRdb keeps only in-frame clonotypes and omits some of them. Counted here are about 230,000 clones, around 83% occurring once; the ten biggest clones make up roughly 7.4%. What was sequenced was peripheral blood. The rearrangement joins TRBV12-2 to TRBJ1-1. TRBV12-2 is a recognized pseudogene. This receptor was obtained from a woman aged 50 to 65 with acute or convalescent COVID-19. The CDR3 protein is CASRLLGLFMNTEAFF. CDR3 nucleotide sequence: TGTGCAAGTCGCTTACTAGGACTATTCATGAACACTGAAGCTTTCTTT.